A single sample is the source of the 14 T cell receptor beta chains below, sequenced in a study of shared clonotypes between healthy human individuals. Only in-frame clones appear in the TCRdb table, and some are missing; sequencing was by immunoSEQ multiplex PCR. The sample yields about 1.1 million clones, approximately 80% seen once. The specimen sequenced was memory CD4+ T cells from PBMCs. Subset reported: CD45RA-negative fraction. The receptor set was obtained from a man between 18 and 29 years old in good health. Some clones in this sample may be carry-over from other donors' samples.

The rearrangement uses TRBV5-5 and TRBJ2-7, with 8 bases lining up with TRBD1. Trimming at V came to 0 bases and at J to 4 bases, leaving 3 bases not matched to a gene. The V gene's germline CDR1 is SGHKS and CDR2 YYEKEE (reference sequence). This CDR3 has 14 amino acids. The CDR3 sequence is CASSLVGQGYEQYF. In DNA form, the CDR3 reads TGTGCCAGCAGCTTGGTCGGACAGGGTTACGAGCAGTACTTC.

The chain couples TRBV7-9 to TRBJ2-2; 11 nucleotides align to TRBD1. From germline, CDR1 is SEHNR and CDR2 FQNEAQ (reference sequence). V was clipped by 3 bases and J by 5 bases; unmatched bases: 5. CDR3 length: 16 residues. CDR3 in DNA: TGTGCCAGCAGCTTTGGGGACAGGGGGAGGACCGGGGAGCTGTTTTTT. It is translated as CASSFGDRGRTGELFF.

The genes are TRBV19 and TRBJ2-4, with 7 bases lining up with TRBD2. V lost 5 bases to trimming and J lost 2 bases; unmatched junction nucleotides: 3. This CDR3 comprises 14 residues. Germline V gene sequence: CDR1 LNHDA, CDR2 SQIVND (reference sequence). The CDR3 is CASSDGGTKNIQYF. The DNA of the CDR3 is TGTGCCAGTAGTGACGGGGGGACCAAAAACATTCAGTACTTC. Complete variable domain (other parts from reference TRBV19 and TRBJ2-4): DGGITQSPKYLFRKEGQNVTLSCEQNLNHDAMYWYRQDPGQGLRLIYYSQIVNDFQKGDIAEGYSVSREKKESFPLTVTSAQKNPTAFYLCASSDGGTKNIQYFGAGTRLSVL.

J is TRBJ1-2 and V is TRBV5-4; 7 bases match TRBD1. Germline V gene lookup returns CDR1 SGHNT and CDR2 YYREEE (reference sequence). This CDR3 has 14 amino acids. V shed 4 bases, J shed 2 bases, and the junction held 5 bases outside the gene matches. CDR3 nucleotides: TGTGCCAGCAGCGCGGGACAGCTAAACTATGGCTACACCTTC. Its translation: CASSAGQLNYGYTF. The full variable domain, completed using reference TRBV5-4 and TRBJ1-2, is ETGVTQSPTHLIKTRGQQVTLRCSSQSGHNTVSWYQQALGQGPQFIFQYYREEENGRGNFPPRFSGLQFPNYSSELNVNALELDDSALYLCASSAGQLNYGYTFGSGTRLTVV.

In this sample, this clone turned up a few times. The rearrangement links TRBV2 to TRBJ2-1; a possible D gene is TRBD1 (7 bases). Looked up from germline, CDR1 is SNHLY and CDR2 is FYNNEI. There are 15 residues in the CDR3. V lost 3 bases, J lost 7 bases, and 16 bases lay in between. For the CDR3, the DNA is TGTGCCAGCAGTGATTGGGCAGGGGGGCGGAATGAGCAGTTCTTC. Its translation: CASSDWAGGRNEQFF.

Worth noting for this clone: One base away lies a much larger clone, so this may be a sequencing read error. Other DNA sequences of this sample code for an identical CDR3. V is TRBV9 and J is TRBJ1-5; the match to TRBD1 covers 11 bases. The J segment lost 4 bases and the V segment lost 5 bases, leaving 2 bases of the junction unmatched. Germline lookup yields CDR1 SGDLS and CDR2 YYNGEE. CDR3 length equals 14 residues. In nucleotides, the CDR3 is TGTGCCAGCAGTGGGACAGGGGGGAATCAGCCCCAGCATTTT. Its protein product is CASSGTGGNQPQHF. Combining the CDR3 with reference TRBV9 and TRBJ1-5 gives the whole variable domain DSGVTQTPKHLITATGQRVTLRCSPRSGDLSVYWYQQSLDQGLQFLIQYYNGEERAKGNILERFSAQQFPDLHSELNLSSLELGDSALYFCASSGTGGNQPQHFGDGTRLSIL.

This clone occurred a few times. The chain couples TRBV29-1 to TRBJ1-1, with 7 bases identical to TRBD1. V shed 5 bases and J 4 bases; nucleotides not matched to a gene: 13. This CDR3 is built from 15 residues. Germline V gives CDR1 SQVTM, CDR2 ANQGSEA. The chain's CDR3 is CSVTRQGAPGTEAFF. CDR3 DNA: TGCAGCGTTACGAGACAGGGTGCCCCGGGCACTGAAGCTTTCTTT.

The chain recombines TRBV2 with TRBJ2-3; the D gene is possibly TRBD2 (5 bases). The germline V and J ends were trimmed by 5 bases and 4 bases, with 13 bases remaining between them. The CDR3 loop spans 14 amino acids. The germline gives CDR1 SNHLY, CDR2 FYNNEI. The CDR3 spells CASSRTSYSDTQYF. DNA for the CDR3: TGTGCCAGCAGTCGAACTAGTTATTCAGATACGCAGTATTTT.

The V gene is TRBV5-1, the J gene TRBJ2-1; 11 bases line up with TRBD2. The CDR3 has 17 amino acids. V gave up 0 bases and J gave up 4 bases; unmatched junction bases: 6. Germline V gene lookup returns CDR1 SGHRS and CDR2 YFSETQ. This chain's CDR3 is CASSLDPTSGGYNEQFF. The CDR3 DNA reads TGCGCCAGCAGCTTGGACCCCACTAGCGGGGGTTACAATGAGCAGTTCTTC.

This chain links TRBV27 with TRBJ1-2; D remains ambiguous. V was pared by 4 bases and J by 3 bases, with 15 bases between. The CDR3 runs 15 residues. Germline-derived CDR1 and CDR2 are MNHEY and SMNVEV (reference sequence). CDR3: CASSSLGLADYGYTF. In DNA form, the CDR3 reads TGTGCCAGCAGTTCTTTAGGGTTGGCAGACTATGGCTACACCTTC.

This chain joins TRBV7-3 and TRBJ1-3, with a tentative D call TRBD1 (5 bases). CDR3 length equals 16 residues. Trimming removed 1 base at V and 0 bases at J, with 10 bases between. Germline CDR1 SGHTA, CDR2 FQGTGA. CDR3 region: CASSLMAGGSGNTIYF. The CDR3, as DNA: TGTGCCAGCAGCTTAATGGCTGGGGGCTCTGGAAACACCATATATTTT.

Comments on this clone: Being one base from a much bigger clone, this may be a read error. This chain uses TRBV27 with TRBJ1-5; 7 bases agree with TRBD1. The germline V gene encodes CDR1 MNHEY and CDR2 SMNVEV (reference sequence). The CDR3 spans 15 residues. DNA for the CDR3: TGTGCCGGCAGTGCCACCGGGACAGTCAATCAGCCCCAGCATTTT. Amino acids: CAGSATGTVNQPQHF.

The rearrangement links TRBV5-1 to TRBJ2-3; D may be TRBD1 or TRBD2 (6 bases each). The CDR3 has 16 residues. V was shortened by 2 bases and J by 2 bases, with 15 bases between the two germline ends. Germline V gene sequence: CDR1 SGHRS, CDR2 YFSETQ. The DNA for the CDR3 is TGCGCCAGCAGCTTTCTGGCGGGACAAGCCACAGATACGCAGTATTTT. It codes for CASSFLAGQATDTQYF.

The gene calls are TRBV28 and TRBJ2-3, with TRBD2 matching over 14 bases. The J segment lost 5 bases and the V segment lost 5 bases, leaving 9 bases of the junction unmatched. This CDR3 spans 17 amino acids. Germline lookup yields CDR1 MDHEN and CDR2 SYDVKM. CDR3 coding DNA: TGTGCCAGCAGTCCGATACGACTAGCGGGAGGGGGAGATACGCAGTATTTT. Protein product: CASSPIRLAGGGDTQYF.